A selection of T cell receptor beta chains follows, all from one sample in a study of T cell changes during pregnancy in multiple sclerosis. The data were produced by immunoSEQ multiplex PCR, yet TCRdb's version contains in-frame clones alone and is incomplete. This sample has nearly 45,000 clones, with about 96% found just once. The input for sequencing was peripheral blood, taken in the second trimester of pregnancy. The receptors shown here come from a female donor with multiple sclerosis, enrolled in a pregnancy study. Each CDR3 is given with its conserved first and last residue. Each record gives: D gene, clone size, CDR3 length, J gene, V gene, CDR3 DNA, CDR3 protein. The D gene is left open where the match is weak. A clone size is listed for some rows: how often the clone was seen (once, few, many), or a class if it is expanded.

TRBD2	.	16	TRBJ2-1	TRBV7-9	TGTGCCAGCAGCCTACCCCTAGCGGGAACATACAATGAGCAGTTCTTC	CASSLPLAGTYNEQFF
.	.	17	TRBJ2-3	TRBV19	TGTGCCAGTAGTTTGACCGGGGACTTCACCGGGGTGGATACGCAGTATTTT	CASSLTGDFTGVDTQYF
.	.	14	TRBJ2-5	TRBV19	TGTGCCAGTGGGGCGCGAATAGGCCCTGAGGCCCAGTACTTC	CASGARIGPEAQYF
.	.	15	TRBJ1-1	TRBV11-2	TGTGCCAGCAGCTTAGAAGGCAGGGGACACACCGAAGCTTTCTTT	CASSLEGRGHTEAFF
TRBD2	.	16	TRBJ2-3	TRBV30	TGTGCCTGGAGTGTACAATGTCGGGGGGGCCATGATACGCAGTATTTT	CAWSVQCRGGHDTQYF
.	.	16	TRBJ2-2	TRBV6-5	TGTGCCAGCAGTTTGGAAGGTGACACCCTCACCGGGGAGCTGTTTTTT	CASSLEGDTLTGELFF
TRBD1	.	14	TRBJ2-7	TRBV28	TGTGCCAGCAGACGCACGGGACAGGGCTACGAGCAGTACTTC	CASRRTGQGYEQYF
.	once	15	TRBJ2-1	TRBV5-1	TGCGCCAGCAGCCCTACGACAGGTCGGGGCAATGAGCAGTTCTTC	CASSPTTGRGNEQFF
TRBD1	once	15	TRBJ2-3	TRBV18	TGTGCCAGCTCAGCTCGGGACAGTCTTGGAGATACGCAGTATTTT	CASSARDSLGDTQYF
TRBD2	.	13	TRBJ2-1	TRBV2	TGTGCCAGTAGACTAGCGGGATACAATGAGCAGTTCTTC	CASRLAGYNEQFF
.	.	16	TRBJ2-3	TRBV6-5	TGTGCCAGCAGTTCAGACAGAGCCCAGTACACAGATACGCAGTATTTT	CASSSDRAQYTDTQYF
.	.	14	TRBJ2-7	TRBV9	TGTGCCAGCAGCGTAGGTAGTGCATCCTACGAGCAGTACTTC	CASSVGSASYEQYF
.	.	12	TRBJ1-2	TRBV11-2	TGTGCCAGCAGCTCGTTACGGGGTGGCTACACCTTC	CASSSLRGGYTF
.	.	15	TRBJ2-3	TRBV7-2	TGTGCCAGCAGCTTGGACAGGAGGGGTCCAGATACGCAGTATTTT	CASSLDRRGPDTQYF
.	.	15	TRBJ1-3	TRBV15	TGTGCCACCAGCACGACAGACCATCTCGGAAACACCATATATTTT	CATSTTDHLGNTIYF